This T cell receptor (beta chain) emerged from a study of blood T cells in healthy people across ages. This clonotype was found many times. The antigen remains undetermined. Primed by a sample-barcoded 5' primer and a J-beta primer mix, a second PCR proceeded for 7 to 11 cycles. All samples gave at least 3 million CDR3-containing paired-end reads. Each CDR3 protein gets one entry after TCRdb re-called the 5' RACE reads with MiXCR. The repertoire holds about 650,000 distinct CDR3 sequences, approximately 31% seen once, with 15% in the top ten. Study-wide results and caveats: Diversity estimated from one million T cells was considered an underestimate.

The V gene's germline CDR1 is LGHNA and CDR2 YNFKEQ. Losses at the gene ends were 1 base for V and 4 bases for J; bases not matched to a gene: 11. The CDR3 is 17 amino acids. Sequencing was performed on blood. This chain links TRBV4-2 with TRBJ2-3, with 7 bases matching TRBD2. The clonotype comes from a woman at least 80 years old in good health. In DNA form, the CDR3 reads TGTGCCAGCAGCCAAGTTCAGAGCGGGGATTCCCCAGATACGCAGTATTTT. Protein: CASSQVQSGDSPDTQYF.